This TCR beta chain is drawn from a study of T cells after yellow fever vaccination. Study-wide results and limits: It was a weaker secondary response, yet one that peaked faster, at day 5 versus 15. Any FACS-sorted repertoire could hold abundant clonotypes that contaminate it from the bulk population. The booster response re-showed most primary clones: 96% CD4, 88% CD8.

The TCR cDNA carried a universal primer site and UMIs from 5'RACE template switching. TCRdb reanalysed the 5' RACE reads using MiXCR and keeps one entry per CDR3 protein. The data show 300,000 to 350,000 distinct CDR3 sequences, with about 4% seen just once and approximately 24% held by the top ten. The CDR3 extends over 13 amino acids. The V and J ends lost 5 bases and 11 bases, in that order; junction bases with no gene match: 11. The germline V gene has CDR1 GTSNPN and CDR2 SVGIG (reference sequence). As to this clonotype: Antigen: not known.

This material consisted of PBMCs, taken 5 days after the yellow fever booster vaccination. This clonotype was sampled from a man between 18 and 35 years old who received the YFV17D yellow fever vaccine. J is TRBJ1-5 and V is TRBV30; TRBD1 matches 8 bases. CDR3 loop: CAWGTGLQSAQHF. The CDR3 DNA sequence: TGTGCCTGGGGGACAGGCCTACAATCAGCCCAGCATTTT.